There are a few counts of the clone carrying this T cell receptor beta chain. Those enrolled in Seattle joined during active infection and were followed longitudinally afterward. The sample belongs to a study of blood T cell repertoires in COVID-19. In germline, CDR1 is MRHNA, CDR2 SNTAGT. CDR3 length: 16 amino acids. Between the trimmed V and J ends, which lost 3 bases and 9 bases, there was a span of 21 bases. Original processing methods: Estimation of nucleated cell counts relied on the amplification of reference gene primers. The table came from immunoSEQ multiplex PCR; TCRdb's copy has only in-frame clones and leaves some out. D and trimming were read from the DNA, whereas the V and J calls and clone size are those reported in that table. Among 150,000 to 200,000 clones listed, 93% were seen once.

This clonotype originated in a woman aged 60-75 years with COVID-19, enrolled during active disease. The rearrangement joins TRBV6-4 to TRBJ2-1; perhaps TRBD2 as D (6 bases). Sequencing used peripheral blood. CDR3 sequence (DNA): TGTGCCAGCAGTGAGTCTGGGGGAGGTTTTGTCCGTGAGCAGTTCTTC. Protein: CASSESGGGFVREQFF.